The rows below give T cell receptor beta chains drawn from one sample of a study of human T cells and chemical hapten exposure. A single record per CDR3 protein comes from TCRdb applying MiXCR to the 5' RACE reads. The table shows tens of thousands of distinct CDR3 sequences, with 15% to 20% occurring only once. The source of these receptors is a female donor in good health. Both conserved end residues are part of each CDR3. Each record gives: V gene, J gene, D gene, clone size, CDR3 DNA, CDR3 protein. D genes are given only for firm matches. The size entry is marked missing in some rows and otherwise reads once, few, many or a size class.

TRBV20-1	TRBJ2-1	TRBD1	few	TGCAGTGCTCGGACGCTTACAGGGGTGGGTCCGGGCGAGCAGTTCTTC	CSARTLTGVGPGEQFF
TRBV7-2	TRBJ1-6	.	.	TGTGCCAGCAGCCGAGGAACGGCGAGAGATTCACCCCTCCACTTT	CASSRGTARDSPLHF
TRBV6-6	TRBJ2-2	TRBD1	few	TGTGCCAGCAATCCGGGACAGGGTGGGACCGGGGAGCTGTTTTTT	CASNPGQGGTGELFF
TRBV29-1	TRBJ2-5	.	.	TGCAGCGTTGATGGTCGGTCAAAGCCGAAGTTGATAGAGACCCAGTACTTC	CSVDGRSKPKLIETQYF
TRBV6-2/TRBV6-3	TRBJ2-3	.	many	TGTGCCAGCAGTTGGCCCGGCACAGATACGCAGTATTTT	CASSWPGTDTQYF
TRBV20-1	TRBJ2-3	.	.	TGCAGTGCTAGGACTAGCACAGATACGCAGTATTTT	CSARTSTDTQYF
TRBV30	TRBJ1-5	.	.	TGTGCCTGGAGTGCAATGGGGTTTGGCAATCAGCCCCAGCATTTT	CAWSAMGFGNQPQHF
TRBV9	TRBJ2-2	.	many	TGTGCCAGCAGCCTCGGACAGGAGGGGACCGGGGAGCTGTTTTTT	CASSLGQEGTGELFF
TRBV11-2	TRBJ2-1	.	few	TGTGCCAGCAGCCCAGGACTCGACAATGAGCAGTTCTTC	CASSPGLDNEQFF
TRBV6-5	TRBJ2-1	TRBD1	.	TGTGCCAGCAGTTACTGGACAGGGACAGGGTCCGATGAGCAGTTCTTC	CASSYWTGTGSDEQFF
TRBV20-1	TRBJ1-2	TRBD1	.	TGCAGTGCTACCCGGACAGGGGCCCTGAACCGGGATGGCTACACCTTC	CSATRTGALNRDGYTF
TRBV28	TRBJ1-2	.	.	TGTGCCAGCAGTTTATTCCGAAAGAGTACCTATGGCTACACCTTC	CASSLFRKSTYGYTF